The 14 T cell receptor beta chains reported below all come from one sample, sequenced in a study of blood T cells in healthy people across ages. A J-beta primer mix and a sample-barcoded 5' primer were used in a second PCR of roughly 6 to 11 cycles. TCRdb called the 5' RACE reads again in MiXCR, with one record for every CDR3 protein. This table has over 950,000 distinct CDR3 sequences, approximately 38% appearing once. The sequencing sample was made of blood. The receptors shown here come from a man aged 18 to 29 in good health.

This chain links TRBV4-3 with TRBJ1-5; no definite D call. The V end was cut by 1 base, the J end by 8 bases, with 21 bases between. Germline CDR1 and CDR2: LGHNA and YSLEER. The CDR3 length is 17 residues. The chain's CDR3 is CASSQAPTVWMMEPQHF. The CDR3 DNA is TGCGCCAGCAGCCAAGCCCCGACGGTCTGGATGATGGAGCCCCAGCATTTT.

This clonotype was detected only once. This sequence joins TRBV7-2 and TRBJ2-3, with TRBD2 matching 9 bases. Per the germline V gene, CDR1 is SGHTA and CDR2 is FQGNSA. V lost 4 bases to trimming and J lost 3 bases; unmatched junction nucleotides: 8. The CDR3 consists of 16 residues. In nucleotides, the CDR3 is TGTGCCAGCAGCTCCCTCCATCTAGCGGGGACAGATACGCAGTATTTT. Its translation is CASSSLHLAGTDTQYF.

This clonotype has a handful of counts. The chain uses TRBV29-1 and TRBJ2-4, with D possibly being TRBD1 (6 bases). CDR1 SQVTM and CDR2 ANQGSEA come from the germline V gene. V was clipped by 4 bases and J by 1 base, with 14 bases between them. The CDR3 totals 15 residues. Written as DNA, the CDR3 is TGCAGCGTTGTCTTGCCAGGGGTGGCCAAAAACATTCAGTACTTC. This encodes CSVVLPGVAKNIQYF.

The gene calls are TRBV20-1 and TRBJ2-7; no reliable D call. Per the germline V gene, CDR1 is DFQATT and CDR2 is SNEGSKA (reference sequence). Trimming took 1 base from V and 4 from J, leaving 8 bases between them. This CDR3 is 12 amino acids long. As DNA, the CDR3 is TGCAGTGCTAGAGGGGTGAGGTACGAGCAGTACTTC. It codes for CSARGVRYEQYF.

This clonotype was observed a handful of times. The chain joins TRBV7-9 to TRBJ2-3; 9 nucleotides match TRBD2. V lost 0 bases, J lost 7 bases, and 8 bases stayed unmatched. Germline V gene sequence: CDR1 SEHNR, CDR2 FQNEAQ (reference sequence). The CDR3 length is 16 residues. Here the CDR3 DNA reads TGTGCCAGCAGCTTAGCGCTTAGCGGGGGAAGGAATACGCAGTATTTT. Translated: CASSLALSGGRNTQYF.

The J gene is TRBJ2-2, the V gene TRBV24-1; D is unclear. Deletions cut 7 bases from V and 6 bases from J, with 5 bases between. The CDR3 extends over 11 amino acids. Germline V gene lookup returns CDR1 KGHDR and CDR2 SFDVKD. The CDR3 sequence is CATSDAGELFF. The CDR3 DNA reads as TGTGCCACCAGCGACGCCGGGGAGCTGTTTTTT.

The chain combines TRBV5-1 with TRBJ2-7; D possibly corresponds to TRBD2 (6 bases). Trimming took off 4 bases at V and 2 bases at J, with 13 bases between the two ends. The CDR3 runs to 14 residues. Germline CDR1 and CDR2: SGHRS and YFSETQ. CDR3 residues: CASSENGLTYEQYF. The CDR3 DNA sequence: TGCGCCAGCAGCGAAAACGGACTAACCTACGAGCAGTACTTC. Looking up the rest from reference TRBV5-1 and TRBJ2-7 gives the full variable domain: KAGVTQTPRYLIKTRGQQVTLSCSPISGHRSVSWYQQTPGQGLQFLFEYFSETQRNKGNFPGRFSGRQFSNSRSEMNVSTLELGDSALYLCASSENGLTYEQYFGPGTRLTVT.

The rearrangement uses TRBV7-8 and TRBJ1-5; a weak D match, TRBD1 (6 bases). There are 17 residues in the CDR3. The V end was cut by 6 bases, the J end by 2 bases, with 20 bases between. Germline CDR1 SGHVS, CDR2 FQNEAQ. The CDR3 reads CASSKTGTPSGNQPQHF. CDR3 nucleotide sequence: TGTGCCAGCAGTAAGACCGGGACACCTTCGGGCAATCAGCCCCAGCATTTT. The entire variable domain, with the rest obtained from reference TRBV7-8 and TRBJ1-5, is as follows: GAGVSQSPRYKVAKRGQDVALRCDPISGHVSLFWYQQALGQGPEFLTYFQNEAQLDKSGLPSDRFFAERPEGSVSTLKIQRTQQEDSAVYLCASSKTGTPSGNQPQHFGDGTRLSIL.

The rearrangement uses TRBV7-2 and TRBJ1-1; a possible D gene is TRBD1 (6 bases). CDR3 size: 15 residues. The V gene lost 6 bases and the J gene lost 2 bases, with 16 bases spanning the gap. CDR1 is SGHTA, CDR2 FQGNSA, per germline. CDR3 sequence reads: CASRGGAGFNTEAFF. CDR3 DNA: TGTGCCAGCAGAGGGGGGGCAGGGTTCAACACTGAAGCTTTCTTT.

The V call is TRBV6-1, the J call TRBJ1-2; D uncertain. V lost 6 bases and J lost 12, with 8 bases in between. Per the germline V gene, CDR1 is MNHNS and CDR2 is SASEGT. The CDR3 consists of 9 residues. CDR3 protein: CASSDPHTF. The CDR3 DNA reads as TGTGCCAGCAGCGATCCCCACACCTTC.

Notes on this clonotype: This CDR3 is missing its conserved last phenylalanine or tryptophan, likely due to a read error. V and J are TRBV20-1 and TRBJ2-1; TRBD2 is a possible D gene (7 bases). Germline CDR1 DFQATT, CDR2 SNEGSKA (reference sequence). V was shortened by 3 bases and J by 1 base, with 16 bases between the two germline ends. The CDR3 covers 16 residues. Here the CDR3 reads CSARMGEGGSYNEQFV. CDR3 nucleotides: TGCAGTGCTAGGATGGGGGAGGGGGGATCCTACAATGAGCAGTTCGTC.

This CDR3 is CASSSSMGTNEKLFF. In DNA, the CDR3 is TGTGCCAGCAGCTCATCGATGGGGACTAATGAAAAACTGTTTTTT. The chain links TRBV7-9 to TRBJ1-4; D is undetermined. This CDR3 region has 15 residues. CDR1 and CDR2 from the germline V gene are SEHNR and FQNEAQ (reference sequence). Trimming cost V 4 bases and J 2 bases, with 11 bases left between them.

This clonotype turned up a few times. The gene calls are TRBV7-2 and TRBJ2-5; weak D call: TRBD1 (5 bases). The CDR3 spans 13 residues. V was clipped by 5 bases and J by 5 bases, with 12 bases between them. Germline V lookup: CDR1 SGHTA, CDR2 FQGNSA. The CDR3 bases are TGTGCCAGCAGCGTAGAGACAGTGGAGACCCAGTACTTC. This encodes CASSVETVETQYF.

This clonotype was seen many times. The genes are TRBV4-3 and TRBJ1-6; TRBD1 is a possible D gene (6 bases). From germline, CDR1 is LGHNA and CDR2 YSLEER. The ends were cut back, 0 bases at V and 8 bases at J, with 8 bases in the middle. This CDR3 region has 14 residues. The CDR3 DNA follows: TGCGCCAGCAGCCAAGATGAGGGGGATTCACCCCTCCACTTT. This sequence encodes CASSQDEGDSPLHF.